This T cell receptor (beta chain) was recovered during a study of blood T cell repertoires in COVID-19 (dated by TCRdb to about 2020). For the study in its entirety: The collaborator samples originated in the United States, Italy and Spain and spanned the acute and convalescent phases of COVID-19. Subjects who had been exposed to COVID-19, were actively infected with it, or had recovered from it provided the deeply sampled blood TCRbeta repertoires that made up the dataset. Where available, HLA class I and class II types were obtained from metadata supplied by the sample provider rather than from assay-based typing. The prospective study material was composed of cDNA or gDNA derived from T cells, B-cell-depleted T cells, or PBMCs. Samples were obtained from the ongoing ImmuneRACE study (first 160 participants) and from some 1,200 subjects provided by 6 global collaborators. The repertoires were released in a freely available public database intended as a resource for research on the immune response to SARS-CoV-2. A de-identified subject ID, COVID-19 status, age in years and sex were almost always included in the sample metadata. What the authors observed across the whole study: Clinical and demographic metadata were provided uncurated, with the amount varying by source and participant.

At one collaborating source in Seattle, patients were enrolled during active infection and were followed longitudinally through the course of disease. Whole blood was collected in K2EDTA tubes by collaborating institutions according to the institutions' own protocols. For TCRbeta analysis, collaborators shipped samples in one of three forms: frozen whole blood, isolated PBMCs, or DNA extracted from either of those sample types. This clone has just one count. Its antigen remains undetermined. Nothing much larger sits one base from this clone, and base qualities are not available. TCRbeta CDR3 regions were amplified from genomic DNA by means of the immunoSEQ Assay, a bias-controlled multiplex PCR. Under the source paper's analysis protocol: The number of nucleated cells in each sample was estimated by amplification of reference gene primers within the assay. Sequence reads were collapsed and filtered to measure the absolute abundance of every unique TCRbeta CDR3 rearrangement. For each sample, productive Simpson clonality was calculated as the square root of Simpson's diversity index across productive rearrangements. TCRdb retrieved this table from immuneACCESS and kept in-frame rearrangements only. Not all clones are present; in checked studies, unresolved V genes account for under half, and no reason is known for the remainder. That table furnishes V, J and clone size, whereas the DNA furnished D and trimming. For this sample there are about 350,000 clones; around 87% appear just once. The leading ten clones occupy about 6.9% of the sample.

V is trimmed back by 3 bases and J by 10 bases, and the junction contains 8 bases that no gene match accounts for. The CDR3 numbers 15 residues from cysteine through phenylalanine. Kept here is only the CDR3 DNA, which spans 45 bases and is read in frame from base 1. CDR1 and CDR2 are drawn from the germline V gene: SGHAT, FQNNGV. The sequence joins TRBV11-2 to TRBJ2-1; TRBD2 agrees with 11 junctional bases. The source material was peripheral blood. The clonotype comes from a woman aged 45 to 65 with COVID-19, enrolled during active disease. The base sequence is TGTGCCAGCAGCTTCATCCTAGCGGGAGGAGGGGAGCAGTTCTTC. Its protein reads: CASSFILAGGGEQFF.